The 26 T cell receptor beta chains presented below share a single source sample, sequenced in a study of T cell repertoires in cytomegalovirus infection. TCRdb re-derived calls from the reads in MiXCR, one entry per CDR3 protein. The profile covers hundreds of thousands of distinct CDR3 sequences, with 32% appearing a single time and 9.5% to 15% taken by the ten largest. Their antigens are not known. Sample: cultured CD8+ T cells from PBMCs, taken from culture after CMV antigen stimulation. The receptors come from a human donor in good health (CMV status not recorded). Some clones in this sample may be carry-over from other donors' samples.

The V and J genes are TRBV5-1 and TRBJ2-1; D not resolved. Germline loops: CDR1 SGHRS, CDR2 YFSETQ. Trimming removed 1 base from V and 1 base from J, with 9 bases in between. The CDR3 is 15 amino acids. The CDR3 reads CASSLRSRSYNEQFF. In nucleotides, the CDR3 is TGCGCCAGCAGCTTGAGGAGTAGGTCCTACAATGAGCAGTTCTTC.

The chain recombines TRBV27 with TRBJ2-1, with TRBD2 matching 7 bases. The germline gives CDR1 MNHEY, CDR2 SMNVEV (reference sequence). V lost 7 bases, J lost 12 bases, and 12 bases stayed unmatched. The CDR3 runs 13 residues. CDR3 amino acids: CASTTTSDRGQFF. Written as DNA, the CDR3 is TGTGCCAGCACAACAACTAGCGACCGAGGGCAGTTCTTC.

This clonotype was seen only a few times. V and J are TRBV7-9 and TRBJ1-2; D gene uncertain. Germline V gene data show CDR1 as SEHNR and CDR2 as FQNEAQ (reference sequence). Trimming took off 0 bases at V and 8 bases at J, with 10 bases between the two ends. This CDR3 has 13 amino acids. In DNA, the CDR3 is TGTGCCAGCAGCTTAGCGACCCGCGGCGGCTACACCTTC. It specifies CASSLATRGGYTF.

This clonotype was seen a single time. The chain has TRBV12-5 and TRBJ2-1, with D possibly matching TRBD2 (5 bases). The CDR3 extends over 16 amino acids. Germline V gives CDR1 LGHNT, CDR2 FRNRAP. V was shortened by 3 bases and J by 0 bases, with 12 bases between the two germline ends. The CDR3 DNA reads TGTGCTAGTGGTTTCACCTCGGGATTCTCCTACAATGAGCAGTTCTTC. It encodes CASGFTSGFSYNEQFF.

CDR3 nucleotide sequence: TGTGCCAGCAGTTACTGGGCTAGCAATCAGCCCCAGCATTTT. Protein product: CASSYWASNQPQHF. The chain recombines TRBV6-2 or TRBV6-3 with TRBJ1-5; D is uncertain. V lost 1 base, J lost 0 bases, and 4 bases lay in between. Germline CDR1 is MNHEY and CDR2 is SVGEGT. CDR3 length: 14 amino acids.

This clonotype was seen many times. This chain uses TRBV27 with TRBJ1-5; D ambiguous. Deletions cut 6 bases from V and 1 base from J, with 10 bases between. This CDR3 spans 14 amino acids. CDR1 MNHEY and CDR2 SMNVEV come from the germline V gene (reference sequence). CDR3 DNA sequence: TGTGCCAGCAGCTTAGGGTCCAGCAATCAGCCCCAGCATTTT. It is translated as CASSLGSSNQPQHF.

The rearrangement uses TRBV7-9 and TRBJ2-7; the D gene is possibly TRBD2 (5 bases). Germline V CDR1 and CDR2: SEHNR, FQNEAQ (reference sequence). V was pared by 7 bases and J by 2 bases, with 12 bases between. CDR3 length equals 13 residues. CDR3 protein: CASIPNGAYEQYF. DNA for the CDR3: TGTGCCAGCATCCCGAACGGGGCCTACGAGCAGTACTTC.

This clonotype came up many times. This chain links TRBV6-1 with TRBJ2-1, with 7 nucleotides matching TRBD2. V lost 2 bases to trimming and J lost 0 bases; unmatched junction nucleotides: 7. CDR3 size: 17 residues. CDR1 is MNHNS and CDR2 is SASEGT in the germline V gene. CDR3 protein: CASSEKRGPTSYNEQFF. The CDR3 bases are TGTGCCAGCAGTGAAAAGCGGGGACCCACCTCCTACAATGAGCAGTTCTTC.

The J gene is TRBJ2-2, the V gene TRBV3-1, with D perhaps matching TRBD2 (5 bases). CDR1 and CDR2 (germline): LGHDT, YNNKEL (reference sequence). The CDR3 contains 15 residues. Trimming left V 0 bases short and J 5 bases short, with 10 bases between. CDR3 DNA: TGTGCCAGCAGCCAAGATCAGCGGCGGACCGGGGAGCTGTTTTTT. Translated: CASSQDQRRTGELFF.

CDR3 nucleotides: TGTGCCAGCACCGTCACAGGCGGCACTGAAGCTTTCTTT. Residues: CASTVTGGTEAFF. The chain joins TRBV6-2 or TRBV6-3 to TRBJ1-1, with D perhaps matching TRBD1 (5 bases). V dropped 7 bases and J dropped 4 bases, with 13 bases sitting between them. The CDR3 has 13 residues. CDR1 MNHEY and CDR2 SVGEGT come from the germline V gene.

This chain uses TRBV7-9 with TRBJ2-1; 12 positions agree with TRBD2. CDR1 is SEHNR and CDR2 is FQNEAQ in the germline V gene (reference sequence). CDR3 length: 13 residues. V shed 5 bases, J shed 16 bases, and the junction held 9 bases outside the gene matches. The CDR3 DNA sequence: TGTGCCAGCAGCCCCGCACTAGCGGGGGGTAATTTCTTC. As protein: CASSPALAGGNFF.

This clonotype has more than one count but fewer than ten. This chain links TRBV7-9 with TRBJ1-2, with TRBD1 matching over 10 bases. The CDR3 sequence is 11 residues long. Per the germline V gene, CDR1 is SEHNR and CDR2 is FQNEAQ (reference sequence). The trim removed 5 bases at V and 10 bases at J, leaving 1 base unmatched. CDR3 nucleotide sequence: TGTGCCAGCAGCGGGACAGGGGTCTACACCTTC. Translated, it gives CASSGTGVYTF.

V usage is TRBV4-1 and J usage is TRBJ1-6; D not certain. The CDR3 is 17 amino acids. Trimming took off 0 bases at V and 5 bases at J, with 14 bases between the two ends. Germline-derived CDR1 and CDR2 are MGHRA and YSYEKL. The CDR3 nucleotides read TGCGCCAGCAGCCAAGATGGTGGGGTCGTCCATAATTCACCCCTCCACTTT. Its translation: CASSQDGGVVHNSPLHF.

This clonotype was counted at least ten times. Here the CDR3 reads CASSQQGNYGYTF. DNA of the CDR3: TGCGCCAGCAGCCAACAGGGGAACTATGGCTACACCTTC. This rearrangement joins TRBV4-1 to TRBJ1-2; D may be TRBD1 (6 bases). Germline CDR1 and CDR2: MGHRA and YSYEKL. Trimming pared 2 bases from V and 2 bases from J, leaving 6 bases between. The CDR3 totals 13 residues.

This clonotype was counted between two and nine times. The chain carries TRBV6-7 and TRBJ1-5; 7 bases line up with TRBD1. TRBV6-7 counts as an open reading frame of uncertain function. Trimming took 2 bases from V and 4 from J; bases not matched to a gene: 17. This CDR3 region has 19 residues. The CDR3 DNA sequence: TGTGCCAGCAGTTACGGAAAAGGGGGCGCGAGGCTCTTTAATCAGCCCCAGCATTTT. It translates to CASSYGKGGARLFNQPQHF.

This clonotype turned up a few times. Here the CDR3 reads CASSFHREGETQYF. The CDR3 DNA sequence: TGTGCCAGCAGCTTTCACAGGGAGGGAGAGACCCAGTACTTC. J is TRBJ2-5 and V is TRBV7-6; D possibly corresponds to TRBD2 (7 bases). From germline, CDR1 is SGHVS and CDR2 FNYEAQ. The CDR3 runs to 14 residues. Trimming stripped 3 bases from V and 4 bases from J, with 12 bases between.

The chain has TRBV7-6 and TRBJ2-3, with D perhaps being TRBD1 or TRBD2 (6 bases each). From germline, CDR1 is SGHVS and CDR2 FNYEAQ. V dropped 7 bases and J dropped 3 bases, with 20 bases sitting between them. This CDR3 is built from 16 residues. Here the CDR3 reads CASTLPGGGNTDTQYF. The CDR3 DNA follows: TGTGCCAGCACCCTCCCCGGAGGGGGTAATACAGATACGCAGTATTTT.

V usage is TRBV6-6 and J usage is TRBJ1-2; D call uncertain. CDR1 and CDR2 (germline): MNHNY, SVGAGI (reference sequence). The CDR3 sequence is 14 residues long. The V end lost 4 bases, the J end lost 1 base, and 10 bases lay between the germline ends. In DNA, the CDR3 is TGTGCCAGCAGTTCCTTGGGCCTTAACTATGGCTACACCTTC. Its translation is CASSSLGLNYGYTF.

For this clonotype: This may be a read error, as it is one base from a much larger clone. J is TRBJ1-1 and V is TRBV2, with TRBD1 as a possible D gene (6 bases). The germline V gene has CDR1 SNHLY and CDR2 FYNNEI. The CDR3 extends over 13 amino acids. V lost 6 bases and J 0 bases, leaving 8 bases between the germline ends. The chain's CDR3 is CASRAGVNTEAFF. For the CDR3, the DNA is TGTGCCAGCAGGGCAGGGGTGAACACTGAAGCTTTCTTT.

This clonotype was counted a single time. The chain links TRBV12-3 or TRBV12-4 to TRBJ1-2; 7 nucleotides line up with TRBD1. The CDR3 contains 13 residues. Unmatched junction bases numbered 5, after V lost 5 bases and J lost 5 bases. Here the CDR3 DNA reads TGTGCCAGCAGTCTGGACAGGAGATATGGCTACACCTTC. Its protein product is CASSLDRRYGYTF.

The genes are TRBV12-5 and TRBJ2-3, with 11 bases aligning to TRBD2. The CDR3 contains 16 residues. The germline CDR1 and CDR2 sequences are LGHNT and FRNRAP. The J segment lost 0 bases and the V segment lost 6 bases, leaving 5 bases of the junction unmatched. The CDR3 is CASGRGTSGSTDTQYF. In DNA, the CDR3 is TGTGCTAGTGGCCGGGGGACTAGCGGTAGCACAGATACGCAGTATTTT.

This clonotype was counted only a few times. V usage is TRBV6-5 and J usage is TRBJ2-2; 7 bases are shared with TRBD2. V was clipped by 10 bases and J by 6 bases; unmatched bases: 2. The length of the CDR3 is 11 residues. The germline CDR1 and CDR2 sequences are MNHEY and SVGAGI. CDR3 in DNA: TGTGCCACCGGGGGGTCCGGGGAGCTGTTTTTT. It specifies CATGGSGELFF.

Only one count was recorded for this clonotype. V gene TRBV6-2 or TRBV6-3 combines with J gene TRBJ2-2, with D perhaps assigned TRBD1 or TRBD2 (5 bases each). Germline CDR1 is MNHEY and CDR2 is SVGEGT. V was shortened by 5 bases and J by 2 bases, with 24 bases between the two germline ends. CDR3 length: 19 amino acids. The CDR3 nucleotides are TGTGCCAGCAGTGCCTCTCGGGGCGGACACCTATCAAACACCGGGGAGCTGTTTTTT. It specifies CASSASRGGHLSNTGELFF.

The chain combines TRBV4-3 with TRBJ1-2; a possible D gene is TRBD1 (6 bases). The CDR3 totals 15 residues. The V gene lost 0 bases and the J gene lost 3 bases, with 11 bases spanning the gap. In germline, CDR1 is LGHNA, CDR2 YSLEER. DNA of the CDR3: TGCGCCAGCAGCCAAGATGAGGGGGGGCACTATGGCTACACCTTC. Amino acids: CASSQDEGGHYGYTF.

The rearrangement links TRBV27 to TRBJ2-1, with 7 bases matching TRBD1. V dropped 7 bases and J dropped 6; count of bases not matched to a gene: 9. Looked up from germline, CDR1 is MNHEY and CDR2 is SMNVEV (reference sequence). This CDR3 region has 14 residues. CDR3 loop: CASTRQGLGNEQFF. Here the CDR3 DNA reads TGTGCCAGCACGAGACAGGGCCTCGGCAATGAGCAGTTCTTC.

The V gene is TRBV6-5, the J gene TRBJ1-2; no firm D call. Germline V gene data show CDR1 as MNHEY and CDR2 as SVGAGI. The CDR3 runs 16 residues. V lost 5 bases to trimming and J lost 8 bases, with 24 bases between them. CDR3 amino acids: CASSPLGEPPFDGYTF. The CDR3 nucleotides are TGTGCCAGCAGTCCTCTGGGAGAACCCCCGTTTGACGGCTACACCTTC.